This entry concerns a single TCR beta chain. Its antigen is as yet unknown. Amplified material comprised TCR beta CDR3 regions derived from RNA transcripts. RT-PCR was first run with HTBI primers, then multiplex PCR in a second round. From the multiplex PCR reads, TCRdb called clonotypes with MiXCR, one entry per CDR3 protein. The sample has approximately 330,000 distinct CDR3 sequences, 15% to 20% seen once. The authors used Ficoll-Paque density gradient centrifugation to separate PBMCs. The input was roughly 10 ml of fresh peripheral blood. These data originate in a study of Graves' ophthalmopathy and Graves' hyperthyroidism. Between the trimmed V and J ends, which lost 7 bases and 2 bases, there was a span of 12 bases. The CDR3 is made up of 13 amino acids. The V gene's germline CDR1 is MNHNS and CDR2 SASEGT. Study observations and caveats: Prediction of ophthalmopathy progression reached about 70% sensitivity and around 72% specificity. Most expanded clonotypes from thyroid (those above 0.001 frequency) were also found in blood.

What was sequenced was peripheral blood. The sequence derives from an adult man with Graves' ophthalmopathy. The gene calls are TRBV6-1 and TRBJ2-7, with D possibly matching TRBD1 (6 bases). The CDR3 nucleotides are TGTGCCAGCATGAAAACAGGGACCTACGAGCAGTACTTC. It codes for CASMKTGTYEQYF.